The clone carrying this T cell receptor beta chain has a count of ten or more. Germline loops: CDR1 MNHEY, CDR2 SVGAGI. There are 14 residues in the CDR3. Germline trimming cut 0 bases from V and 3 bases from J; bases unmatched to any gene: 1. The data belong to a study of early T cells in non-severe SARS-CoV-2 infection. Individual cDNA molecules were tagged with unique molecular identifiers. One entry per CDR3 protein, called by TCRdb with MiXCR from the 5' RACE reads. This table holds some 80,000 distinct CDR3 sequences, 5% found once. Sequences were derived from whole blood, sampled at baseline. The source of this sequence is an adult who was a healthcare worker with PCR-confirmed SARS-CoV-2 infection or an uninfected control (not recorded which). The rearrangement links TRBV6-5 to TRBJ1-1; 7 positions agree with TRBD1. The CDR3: CASSYSTGDTEAFF. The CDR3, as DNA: TGTGCCAGCAGTTACTCTACAGGGGACACTGAAGCTTTCTTT.